Each of the 27 T cell receptor beta chains below was sequenced from the same sample in a study of cytomegalovirus exposure and HLA in healthy donors. Vbeta (60) and Jbeta (13) primers were used in the PCR. Using immunoSEQ multiplex PCR, the repertoire was profiled, and TCRdb retains in-frame clones only, with some absent. Among about 130,000 clones listed, less than 80% were seen once. Sequencing was done on a sample of PBMCs. Receptors were obtained from a man aged 40-50 years in good health and CMV-seropositive.

The chain links TRBV5-1 to TRBJ2-3; TRBD2 matches 9 bases. There are 17 residues in the CDR3. The junction had 8 bases not matched to a gene; V was cut back by 0 bases and J by 3 bases. In germline, CDR1 is SGHRS, CDR2 YFSETQ. The CDR3 loop reads CASSLVGTSIITDTQYF. CDR3 coding DNA: TGCGCCAGCAGCTTGGTTGGGACTAGCATTATAACAGATACGCAGTATTTT.

The V and J genes are TRBV6-1 and TRBJ1-1; D gene unclear. This CDR3 spans 12 amino acids. Germline V lookup: CDR1 MNHNS, CDR2 SASEGT. The V gene lost 6 bases and the J gene lost 6 bases, with 11 bases spanning the gap. The CDR3 here is CASSHLRAEAFF. In nucleotides, the CDR3 is TGTGCCAGCAGCCACCTCCGAGCTGAAGCTTTCTTT.

This sequence joins TRBV11-2 and TRBJ2-4, with TRBD2 matching 13 bases. The CDR3 has 17 amino acids. Losses at the gene ends were 6 bases for V and 0 bases for J; bases not matched to a gene: 5. CDR1 SGHAT and CDR2 FQNNGV come from the germline V gene. This chain's CDR3 is CASSPGLAGEAKNIQYF. CDR3 in DNA: TGTGCCAGCAGTCCCGGACTAGCGGGAGAAGCCAAAAACATTCAGTACTTC.

This clone was detected only a few times. This sequence joins TRBV9 and TRBJ2-2; 8 positions match TRBD2. The trim removed 7 bases at V and 4 bases at J, leaving 9 bases unmatched. Germline CDR1 reads SGDLS; CDR2 reads YYNGEE. CDR3 length: 15 residues. The CDR3 reads CASREGLDITGELFF. In nucleotides, the CDR3 is TGTGCCAGCCGGGAGGGACTGGACATCACCGGGGAGCTGTTTTTT.

The rearrangement joins TRBV6-6 to TRBJ1-4; 10 bases are a match to TRBD1. There are 15 residues in the CDR3. Trimming at V came to 0 bases and at J to 7 bases, leaving 2 bases not matched to a gene. The V gene's germline CDR1 is MNHNY and CDR2 SVGAGI (reference sequence). The CDR3 DNA reads as TGTGCCAGCAGTTACTCGGGGACAGGGGCTGAAAAACTGTTTTTT. As protein: CASSYSGTGAEKLFF.

The chain employs TRBV19 and TRBJ1-6, with a weak D call TRBD1 (5 bases). Germline loops: CDR1 LNHDA, CDR2 SQIVND (reference sequence). This CDR3 is built from 16 residues. V was clipped by 3 bases and J by 6 bases, with 15 bases between them. CDR3 nucleotides: TGTGCCAGTAGTATTGGACAACCCGGGCGTAATTCACCCCTCCACTTT. Amino acid sequence: CASSIGQPGRNSPLHF.

The chain recombines TRBV5-6 with TRBJ2-5; 10 bases agree with TRBD1. The CDR3 extends over 16 amino acids. With 4 bases clipped from V and 5 bases from J, the junction kept 11 bases outside the gene matches. CDR1 and CDR2 (germline): SGHDT, YYEEEE. CDR3 coding DNA: TGTGCCAGCAGCAGCCTCGGGACAGGGGTTCGCGAGACCCAGTACTTC. This codes for CASSSLGTGVRETQYF.

This clone came up a few times. The CDR3 region is CASDRASSEAFF. CDR3 sequence (DNA): TGTGCCAGCGACAGGGCAAGTTCTGAAGCTTTCTTT. V gene TRBV7-9 combines with J gene TRBJ1-1; TRBD1 matches at 7 bases. V was clipped by 8 bases and J by 6 bases; unmatched bases: 6. Germline V gene sequence: CDR1 SEHNR, CDR2 FQNEAQ (reference sequence). The CDR3 spans 12 residues. Using reference TRBV7-9 and TRBJ1-1 for the parts outside the CDR3, the full variable domain is DTGVSQNPRHKITKRGQNVTFRCDPISEHNRLYWYRQTLGQGPEFLTYFQNEAQLEKSRLLSDRFSAERPKGSFSTLEIQRTEQGDSAMYLCASDRASSEAFFGQGTRLTVV.

This sequence joins TRBV28 and TRBJ1-1; D is uncertain. Trimming took off 2 bases at V and 6 bases at J, with 13 bases between the two ends. This CDR3 region has 14 residues. CDR1 MDHEN and CDR2 SYDVKM come from the germline V gene. The CDR3 bases are TGTGCCAGCAGTTTACCCTCCAACTTGGCTGAAGCTTTCTTT. This encodes CASSLPSNLAEAFF.

This clone occurred a few times. This chain links TRBV29-1 with TRBJ2-7, with TRBD1 matching over 9 bases. The CDR3 length is 12 residues. The germline CDR1 and CDR2 sequences are SQVTM and ANQGSEA. DNA of the CDR3: TGCAGTGGGGGGACAGGGATCTACGAGCAGTACTTC. Its translation is CSGGTGIYEQYF.

The rearrangement links TRBV4-2 to TRBJ2-3; D might be TRBD1 (5 bases). CDR1 is LGHNA and CDR2 is YNFKEQ in the germline V gene. The CDR3 has 14 residues. Deletions cut 1 base from V and 4 bases from J, with 9 bases between. CDR3 region: CASSQGVGPDTQYF. The CDR3 bases are TGTGCCAGCAGCCAAGGTGTGGGGCCAGATACGCAGTATTTT.

CDR3 sequence reads: CASSRDRGHANTGELFF. The CDR3 DNA sequence: TGCGCCAGCAGCAGAGACAGGGGGCACGCTAACACCGGGGAGCTGTTTTTT. The V gene is TRBV10-1, the J gene TRBJ2-2; TRBD1 agrees at 10 bases. J was trimmed by 2 bases and V by 6 bases; bases with no gene match: 9. Per germline, CDR1 WNHNN and CDR2 SYGVQD (reference sequence). The length of the CDR3 is 17 residues.

CDR3 nucleotides: TGTGCCAGTAGGCGGGAGACAGGGGGCAATTCACCCCTCCACTTT. Protein sequence: CASRRETGGNSPLHF. The V call is TRBV19, the J call TRBJ1-6; 10 bases line up with TRBD1. Per germline, CDR1 LNHDA and CDR2 SQIVND (reference sequence). The CDR3 covers 15 residues. Trimming cost V 6 bases and J 7 bases; bases outside gene matches: 6. The full variable domain, its missing parts supplied by reference TRBV19 and TRBJ1-6, is DGGITQSPKYLFRKEGQNVTLSCEQNLNHDAMYWYRQDPGQGLRLIYYSQIVNDFQKGDIAEGYSVSREKKESFPLTVTSAQKNPTAFYLCASRRETGGNSPLHFGNGTRLTVT.

The chain uses TRBV28 and TRBJ2-7; 7 nucleotides align to TRBD1. The junction had 3 bases not matched to a gene; V was cut back by 3 bases and J by 1 base. The length of the CDR3 is 14 residues. Germline lookup yields CDR1 MDHEN and CDR2 SYDVKM. The CDR3 loop reads CASSLDRNSYEQYF. The DNA of the CDR3 is TGTGCCAGCAGTTTGGACAGGAATTCCTACGAGCAGTACTTC.

This chain uses TRBV9 with TRBJ2-5; 9 bases line up with TRBD1. The germline gives CDR1 SGDLS, CDR2 YYNGEE. The length of the CDR3 is 17 residues. After removal of 0 bases from V and 1 base from J, the junction contained 7 bases not matched to a gene. The chain's CDR3 is CASSVGGQGGGQETQYF. In DNA form, the CDR3 reads TGTGCCAGCAGCGTAGGGGGACAGGGAGGCGGCCAAGAGACCCAGTACTTC.

The chain couples TRBV19 to TRBJ1-1, with 7 bases matching TRBD1. Germline CDR1 and CDR2: LNHDA and SQIVND (reference sequence). This CDR3 is 14 amino acids long. The V segment lost 3 bases and the J segment 1 base; nucleotides outside the gene matches: 2. In DNA, the CDR3 is TGTGCCAGTAGTATCGGACAGGCGAACACTGAAGCTTTCTTT. Its translation: CASSIGQANTEAFF.

V and J are TRBV7-9 and TRBJ2-7; 9 nucleotides line up with TRBD1. This CDR3 has 15 residues. V lost 1 base, J lost 1 base, and 2 bases stayed unmatched. The germline CDR1 and CDR2 sequences are SEHNR and FQNEAQ (reference sequence). This chain's CDR3 is CASSLGGQGSYEQYF. CDR3 coding DNA: TGTGCCAGCAGCTTAGGGGGACAGGGTTCCTACGAGCAGTACTTC.

This clone has just a few counts. V and J are TRBV14 and TRBJ1-2; TRBD1 aligns across 8 bases. The CDR3 is 15 residues long. Germline V gene lookup returns CDR1 SGHDN and CDR2 FVKESK. J gave up 4 bases and V 5 bases, and 9 bases lay outside the gene matches. The CDR3 loop reads CASSEGTGPLYGYTF. CDR3 nucleotides: TGTGCCAGCAGCGAAGGGACAGGCCCACTCTATGGCTACACCTTC.

This chain connects TRBV28 to TRBJ1-4; perhaps TRBD1 as D (5 bases). Per germline, CDR1 MDHEN and CDR2 SYDVKM. Trimming pared 6 bases from V and 8 bases from J, leaving 19 bases between. This CDR3 region has 15 residues. The CDR3 bases are TGTGCCAGCAGCTTGGAGGGGCTGGGGGGGGAAAAACTGTTTTTT. Amino acid sequence: CASSLEGLGGEKLFF.

The genes are TRBV7-2 and TRBJ2-5, with 13 bases that match TRBD2. J lost 5 bases, V lost 0 bases, and 6 bases had no gene match. The germline CDR1 and CDR2 sequences are SGHTA and FQGNSA. This CDR3 is 17 amino acids long. CDR3 residues: CASSLAFLGLAGETQYF. CDR3 nucleotides: TGTGCCAGCAGCTTAGCTTTTTTGGGACTAGCGGGGGAGACCCAGTACTTC.

This clone was counted a single time. The chain uses TRBV7-8 and TRBJ1-1, with unresolved D. Trimming shortened V by 0 bases and J by 11 bases, and 10 bases separated the two germline ends. This CDR3 is built from 12 residues. Germline loops: CDR1 SGHVS, CDR2 FQNEAQ. CDR3 nucleotide sequence: TGTGCCAGCAGCTTAGCATGGCAGCGGGCTTTCTTT. It yields the protein CASSLAWQRAFF.

The rearrangement uses TRBV7-8 and TRBJ1-2; D gene ambiguous. This CDR3 contains 15 residues. Germline-derived CDR1 and CDR2 are SGHVS and FQNEAQ. Trimming pared 5 bases from V and 0 bases from J, leaving 13 bases between. CDR3 in amino acids: CASSKERVSNYGYTF. The DNA for the CDR3 is TGTGCCAGCAGCAAGGAGCGCGTCTCTAACTATGGCTACACCTTC.

The chain couples TRBV7-6 to TRBJ1-5; no reliable D call. This CDR3 is built from 13 residues. CDR1 and CDR2 (germline): SGHVS, FNYEAQ. V lost 1 base, J lost 5 bases, and 6 bases lay in between. As DNA, the CDR3 is TGTGCCAGCAGCTTAGGCCGAGATCAGCCCCAGCATTTT. Protein sequence: CASSLGRDQPQHF.

This clone has only one observation. The CDR3 here is CASRRSQPGQGFHEQYF. CDR3 nucleotide sequence: TGTGCCAGCAGACGCTCCCAGCCGGGACAGGGGTTCCACGAGCAGTACTTC. The rearrangement joins TRBV7-2 to TRBJ2-7; 10 positions agree with TRBD1. The CDR3 loop spans 17 amino acids. Germline CDR1 reads SGHTA; CDR2 reads FQGNSA. The V segment lost 6 bases and the J segment 5 bases; nucleotides outside the gene matches: 16.

This clone was recorded once. The gene calls are TRBV29-1 and TRBJ2-1; 8 bases line up with TRBD2. In germline, CDR1 is SQVTM, CDR2 ANQGSEA. V was clipped by 4 bases and J by 4 bases; unmatched bases: 6. There are 14 residues in the CDR3. The CDR3 nucleotides are TGCAGCGTTGTGGGTCGGGGGGGATACAATGAGCAGTTCTTC. Its protein product is CSVVGRGGYNEQFF.

This sequence joins TRBV4-1 and TRBJ2-7, with 8 positions matching TRBD1. J was trimmed by 2 bases and V by 2 bases; bases with no gene match: 2. The CDR3 consists of 14 residues. The V gene's germline CDR1 is MGHRA and CDR2 YSYEKL. The DNA of the CDR3 is TGCGCCAGCAGCCAAACGACAGGGGCCTACGAGCAGTACTTC. Encoded protein: CASSQTTGAYEQYF.

V is TRBV19 and J is TRBJ1-4, with 10 bases lining up with TRBD1. Germline CDR1 LNHDA, CDR2 SQIVND (reference sequence). V trimming: 7 bases; J trimming: 6 bases; junction bases outside the gene matches: 8. The CDR3 spans 15 residues. In DNA form, the CDR3 reads TGTGCCAGTACCACCCCGGGGACAGGGGATGAAAAACTGTTTTTT. Translating gives CASTTPGTGDEKLFF.